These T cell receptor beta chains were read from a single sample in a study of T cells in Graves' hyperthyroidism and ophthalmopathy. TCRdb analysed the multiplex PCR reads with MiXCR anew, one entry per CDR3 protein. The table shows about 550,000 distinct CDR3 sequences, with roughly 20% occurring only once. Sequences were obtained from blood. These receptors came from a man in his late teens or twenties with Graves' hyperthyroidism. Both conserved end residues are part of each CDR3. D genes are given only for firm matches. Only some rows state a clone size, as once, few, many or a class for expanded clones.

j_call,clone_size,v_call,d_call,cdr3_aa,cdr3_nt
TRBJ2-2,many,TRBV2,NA,CASSERLRGTGELFF,TGTGCCAGCAGTGAAAGGTTGAGGGGCACCGGGGAGCTGTTTTTT
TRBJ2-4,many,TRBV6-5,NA,CASSYPAAKNIQYF,TGTGCCAGCAGTTACCCCGCAGCCAAAAACATTCAGTACTTC
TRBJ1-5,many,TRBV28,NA,CASRGWGSLQPQHF,TGTGCCAGCAGGGGGTGGGGATCTCTACAGCCCCAGCATTTT
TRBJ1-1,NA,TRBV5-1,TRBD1,CASSLQGLLDTEAFF,TGCGCCAGCAGCTTACAGGGGCTACTGGACACTGAAGCTTTCTTT
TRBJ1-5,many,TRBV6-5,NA,CASSYSIGEPPQHF,TGTGCCAGCAGTTACTCGATAGGCGAACCGCCCCAGCATTTT
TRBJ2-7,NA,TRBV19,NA,CASSIHGGFSYEQYF,TGTGCCAGTAGTATACACGGGGGATTCAGCTACGAGCAGTACTTC
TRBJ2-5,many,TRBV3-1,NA,CASSQWPKETQYF,TGTGCCAGCAGCCAATGGCCTAAGGAGACCCAGTACTTC
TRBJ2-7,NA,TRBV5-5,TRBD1,CASSLTTGEFYEQYF,TGTGCCAGCAGCTTGACGACAGGGGAGTTCTACGAGCAGTACTTC
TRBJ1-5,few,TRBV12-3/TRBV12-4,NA,CASSASFQGGGNQPQHF,TGTGCCAGCAGTGCTAGCTTCCAAGGGGGGGGCAATCAGCCCCAGCATTTT
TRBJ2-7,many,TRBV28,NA,CASGRSISYEQYF,TGTGCCAGCGGTAGAAGTATTTCCTACGAGCAGTACTTC
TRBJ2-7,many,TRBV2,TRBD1,CASIRDSLYEQYF,TGTGCCAGCATTAGGGACAGCCTCTACGAGCAGTACTTC
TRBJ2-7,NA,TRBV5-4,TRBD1,CASSLKQTGGEQYF,TGTGCCAGCAGCTTAAAACAGACAGGGGGCGAGCAGTACTTC
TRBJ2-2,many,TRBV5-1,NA,CASSSPLQGRDTGELFF,TGCGCCAGCAGCTCCCCCCTCCAGGGGCGGGACACCGGGGAGCTGTTTTTT
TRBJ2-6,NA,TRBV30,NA,CAWSYLGSGANVLTF,TGTGCCTGGAGTTATTTGGGCTCTGGGGCCAACGTCCTGACTTTC
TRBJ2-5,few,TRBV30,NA,CAWSVHETQYF,TGTGCCTGGAGTGTACACGAGACCCAGTACTTC
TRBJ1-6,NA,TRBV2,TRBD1,CASSATGGVDSPLHF,TGTGCCAGCAGTGCAACAGGGGGGGTAGATTCACCCCTCCACTTT
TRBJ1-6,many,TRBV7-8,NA,CASSLAGRDSPLHF,TGTGCCAGCAGCTTAGCGGGCAGAGATTCACCCCTCCACTTT
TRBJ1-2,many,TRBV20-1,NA,CSVGPDYGYTF,TGCAGTGTCGGACCCGACTATGGCTACACCTTC
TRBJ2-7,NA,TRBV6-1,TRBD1,CASIEGGTGAYEQYF,TGTGCCAGCATCGAGGGCGGGACAGGGGCCTACGAGCAGTACTTC
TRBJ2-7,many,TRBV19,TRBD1,CASSTMTGTYEQYF,TGTGCCAGTAGTACAATGACAGGGACCTACGAGCAGTACTTC
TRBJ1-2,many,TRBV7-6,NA,CASSPIDANYGYTF,TGTGCCAGCAGCCCTATAGACGCTAACTATGGCTACACCTTC
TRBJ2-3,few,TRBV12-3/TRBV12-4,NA,CASTMRRGPLTDTQYF,TGTGCCAGCACCATGAGGCGGGGCCCACTCACAGATACGCAGTATTTT
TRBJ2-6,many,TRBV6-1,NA,CASSERVSGANVLTF,TGTGCCAGCAGTGAAAGGGTCTCTGGGGCCAACGTCCTGACTTTC
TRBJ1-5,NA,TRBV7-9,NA,CANSLAAEQPQHF,TGTGCCAACAGCTTAGCAGCAGAGCAGCCCCAGCATTTT
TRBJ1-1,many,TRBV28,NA,CASSIGGTLNEAFF,TGTGCCAGCAGCATCGGGGGGACCCTCAATGAAGCTTTCTTT
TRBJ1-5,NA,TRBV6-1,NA,CASSETFGGYQPQHF,TGTGCCAGCAGTGAAACGTTCGGGGGATATCAGCCCCAGCATTTT
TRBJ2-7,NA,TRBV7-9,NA,CASSFRAAGFYEQYF,TGTGCCAGCAGCTTCAGGGCTGCGGGGTTCTACGAGCAGTACTTC
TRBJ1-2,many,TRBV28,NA,CASSLDSLGGYTF,TGTGCCAGCAGTTTAGACAGCCTCGGTGGCTACACCTTC
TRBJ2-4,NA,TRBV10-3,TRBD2,CAISESTSGGKNIQYF,TGTGCCATCAGTGAGTCAACTAGCGGGGGAAAAAACATTCAGTACTTC
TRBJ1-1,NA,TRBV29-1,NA,CSVDWGDTEAFF,TGCAGCGTTGATTGGGGGGACACTGAAGCTTTCTTT
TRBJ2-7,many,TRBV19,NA,CASSPGQRYEQYF,TGTGCCAGTAGTCCCGGACAGCGCTACGAGCAGTACTTC
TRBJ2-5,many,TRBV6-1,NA,CASSEIGLVETQYF,TGTGCCAGCAGTGAGATTGGACTGGTAGAGACCCAGTACTTC
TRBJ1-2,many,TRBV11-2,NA,CASSLDMLSIYGYTF,TGTGCCAGCAGCTTAGATATGTTATCTATCTATGGCTACACCTTC
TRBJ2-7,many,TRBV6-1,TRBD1,CASSEPGQGRSEQYF,TGTGCCAGCAGTGAACCGGGACAGGGGAGATCCGAGCAGTACTTC
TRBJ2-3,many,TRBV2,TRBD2,CASRRTSGGSDAQYF,TGTGCCAGCAGGAGGACTAGCGGGGGGTCAGATGCGCAGTATTTT
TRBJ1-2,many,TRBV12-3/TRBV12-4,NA,CASSPTPRYGYTF,TGTGCCAGCAGTCCTACTCCACGCTATGGCTACACCTTC
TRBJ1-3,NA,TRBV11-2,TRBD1,CASSLRTGQGAGNTIYF,TGTGCCAGCAGCTTAAGGACCGGACAGGGGGCTGGAAACACCATATATTTT
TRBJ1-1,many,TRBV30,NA,CAWKDLGGNTEAFF,TGTGCCTGGAAGGATCTAGGGGGGAACACTGAAGCTTTCTTT
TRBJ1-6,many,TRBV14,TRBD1,CASSKTGGVSPLHF,TGTGCCAGCAGCAAGACAGGGGGAGTATCACCCCTCCACTTT
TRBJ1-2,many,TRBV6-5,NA,CASSYSGDTNYGYTF,TGTGCCAGCAGTTATTCAGGAGACACTAACTATGGCTACACCTTC
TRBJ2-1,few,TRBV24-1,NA,CATSDLKSSGSYNEQFF,TGTGCCACCAGTGATTTGAAGTCGTCAGGCTCCTACAATGAGCAGTTCTTC
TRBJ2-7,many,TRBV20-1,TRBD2,CSARVPLRLSGSLYEQYF,TGCAGTGCTAGAGTGCCCCTCCGACTAAGCGGGAGTCTCTACGAGCAGTACTTC
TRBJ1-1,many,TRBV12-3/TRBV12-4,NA,CASVTNTEAFF,TGTGCCAGCGTGACTAACACTGAAGCTTTCTTT
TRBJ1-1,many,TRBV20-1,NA,CSASVGDTLGTEAFF,TGCAGTGCTAGTGTTGGGGACACCCTGGGCACTGAAGCTTTCTTT
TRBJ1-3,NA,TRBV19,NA,CASSILTGPYGNTIYF,TGTGCCAGTAGTATCCTGACGGGACCCTACGGAAACACCATATATTTT
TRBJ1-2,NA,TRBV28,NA,CASSSIYSYTF,TGTGCCAGCAGTTCAATATATAGCTACACCTTC
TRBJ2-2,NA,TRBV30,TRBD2,CAAKRPPSGGASNTGELFF,TGTGCCGCTAAGAGACCGCCTAGCGGGGGGGCATCGAACACCGGGGAGCTGTTTTTT
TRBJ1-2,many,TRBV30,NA,CAWSTGNYGYTF,TGTGCCTGGAGTACAGGGAACTATGGCTACACCTTC
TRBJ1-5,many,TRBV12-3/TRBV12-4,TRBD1,CASSPTGGAGQPQHF,TGTGCCAGCAGTCCCACAGGGGGCGCGGGTCAGCCCCAGCATTTT